A selection of T cell receptor beta chains follows, all from one sample in a study of blood T cells in healthy people across ages. TCRdb itself ran the 5' RACE reads through MiXCR, one entry per CDR3 protein. The sample contains about 640,000 distinct CDR3 sequences, approximately 30% of which appear only once. Sample: blood. The origin of the receptors is an elderly woman in good health. Each CDR3 is given with its conserved first and last residue. The order of the fields is J gene, V gene, clone size, CDR3 protein. The size field is filled for only some rows; it gives once, few, many or a size class.

TRBJ1-1	TRBV20-1	few	CSASHQGNTEAFF
TRBJ2-5	TRBV9	many	CASSVNLAGETQYF
TRBJ2-5	TRBV9	.	CASSVANQGGNEQYF
TRBJ1-2	TRBV9	many	CASSVDGGSDYGYTF
TRBJ1-1	TRBV15	few	CATSRASDGQGLSTFF
TRBJ1-4	TRBV2	few	CASGTANEKLFF
TRBJ2-7	TRBV5-1	.	CASSLAPGLLNSEQYF
TRBJ2-5	TRBV2	once	CASSGWDRGRGIQETQYF
TRBJ1-1	TRBV5-1	.	CASSAAGSRGTEAFF
TRBJ2-3	TRBV28	.	CASSLRDGVRSTQYF
TRBJ1-4	TRBV7-2	.	CASRSQGQANEKLFF
TRBJ2-2	TRBV19	.	CASSPLANTGELFF
TRBJ1-2	TRBV6-5	medium-sized	CASSYLRGGDGYTF
TRBJ2-3	TRBV7-3	few	CASSTGGLTDTQYF
TRBJ1-1	TRBV9	many	CASSVGQGNTEAFF
TRBJ1-5	TRBV6-2/TRBV6-3	.	CASSHGRSNQPQHF
TRBJ2-1	TRBV9	few	CASSVAGHYNEQFF
TRBJ2-1	TRBV6-2/TRBV6-3	many	CASSITGGGNEQFF
TRBJ1-1	TRBV20-1	few	CSARDTGVNTEAFF
TRBJ2-7	TRBV20-1	.	CSASSSLGLVTYEQYF
TRBJ1-5	TRBV7-8	.	CASSPPGGLNNQPQHF
TRBJ1-5	TRBV11-2	many	CASSLGGASNQPQHF
TRBJ2-1	TRBV7-3	many	CASSSRGTASYNEQFF
TRBJ2-1	TRBV7-9	.	CASSFNAQGYNEQFF
TRBJ2-5	TRBV20-1	.	CSAREHGTLQETQYF
TRBJ1-1	TRBV20-1	once	CSAARGANEAFF
TRBJ2-7	TRBV27	many	CASSEFGPAYEQYF
TRBJ2-7	TRBV7-2	many	CATQGPGQYYEQYF
TRBJ2-3	TRBV20-1	.	CSARAGSTDTRYF
TRBJ1-2	TRBV12-3/TRBV12-4	many	CASSLGPINGYTF
TRBJ2-7	TRBV27	many	CASSLEGRFYEQYF